These 22 T cell receptor beta chains share one sample of origin, sequenced in a study of identical twins. One entry per CDR3 protein results from TCRdb running MiXCR on the 5' RACE reads. The data show a few hundred thousand distinct CDR3 sequences, with 9.5% to 10% seen just once and more than 2.5% held by the top ten. The sample also formed part of further work on yellow fever vaccine responses in identical twins.

Source material: PBMCs. The source is a woman between 18 and 30 years old in good health.

A few counts support this clonotype. The V call is TRBV12-3 or TRBV12-4, the J call TRBJ2-7; 8 bases fit TRBD2. This CDR3 is 15 amino acids long. Trimming removed 5 bases from V and 2 bases from J; junction bases left unmatched: 8. CDR3: CASSPLAEDPYEQYF. For the CDR3, the DNA is TGTGCCAGCAGTCCACTAGCGGAGGATCCCTACGAGCAGTACTTC.

This chain connects TRBV6-2 or TRBV6-3 to TRBJ1-1; D perhaps matches TRBD1 (5 bases). Germline lookup yields CDR1 MNHEY and CDR2 SVGEGT. V shed 0 bases and J shed 6 bases, with 14 bases lying between them. CDR3 size: 15 residues. The CDR3 reads CASSYSSGRGPEAFF. CDR3 coding DNA: TGTGCCAGCAGTTACTCTTCAGGGCGGGGACCTGAAGCTTTCTTT.

Concerning this clonotype: Germline and junction disagree at one end, which may indicate a read error. The J gene is TRBJ2-1, the V gene TRBV12-3 or TRBV12-4; TRBD2 aligns across 13 bases. The CDR3 length is 15 residues. CDR3 in DNA: TGTTCCAGCAGTACACTAGCGGGGGGGCGGGATGAGCAGTTCTTC. The encoded protein is CSSSTLAGGRDEQFF.

V is TRBV28 and J is TRBJ2-3; 9 nucleotides align to TRBD1. V was pared by 5 bases and J by 3 bases, with 6 bases of the junction left unmatched. The CDR3 runs 15 residues. Germline V gene lookup returns CDR1 MDHEN and CDR2 SYDVKM. The CDR3, as DNA: TGTGCCAGCAGTGCCCGGGACAGGGCGACAGATACGCAGTATTTT. Protein sequence: CASSARDRATDTQYF.

This chain connects TRBV4-2 to TRBJ1-4; 10 nucleotides match TRBD1. The germline V gene has CDR1 LGHNA and CDR2 YNFKEQ. Germline trimming cut 4 bases from V and 8 bases from J; bases unmatched to any gene: 10. This CDR3 has 16 amino acids. The CDR3 spells CASSPRIGTGDEKLFF. CDR3 nucleotide sequence: TGTGCCAGCAGCCCAAGAATAGGGACAGGGGACGAAAAACTGTTTTTT.

V gene TRBV7-9 combines with J gene TRBJ2-7; no clear D. There are 13 residues in the CDR3. Looked up from germline, CDR1 is SEHNR and CDR2 is FQNEAQ (reference sequence). Trimming cost V 1 base and J 3 bases, with 7 bases left between them. CDR3 DNA sequence: TGTGCCAGCAGCTTAGTGGGGAACTACGAGCAGTACTTC. This gives the protein CASSLVGNYEQYF.

This clonotype has a handful of counts. The chain uses TRBV5-6 and TRBJ2-5; D is unresolved. This CDR3 is 12 amino acids long. Looked up from germline, CDR1 is SGHDT and CDR2 is YYEEEE. The V gene lost 6 bases and the J gene lost 3 bases, with 9 bases spanning the gap. CDR3 residues: CASILMKETQYF. For the CDR3, the DNA is TGTGCCAGCATCCTTATGAAAGAGACCCAGTACTTC.

This clonotype was picked up many times. The J gene is TRBJ2-3, the V gene TRBV27; 8 bases line up with TRBD2. The CDR3 extends over 16 amino acids. With V trimmed by 5 bases and J by 3 bases, 10 bases remained unmatched. Germline CDR1 MNHEY, CDR2 SMNVEV (reference sequence). The CDR3 region has the DNA TGTGCCAGCAGTATCGGGAGGGCCTTAAGGACAGATACGCAGTATTTT. Protein: CASSIGRALRTDTQYF.

This clonotype showed up just a few times. The chain recombines TRBV4-2 with TRBJ2-5; possibly TRBD1 or TRBD2 for D (6 bases each). The CDR3 has 16 residues. V was pared by 0 bases and J by 5 bases, with 16 bases between. In germline, CDR1 is LGHNA, CDR2 YNFKEQ. DNA for the CDR3: TGTGCCAGCAGCCAAGAAGGGGGGCGGGGACCCGAGACCCAGTACTTC. As protein: CASSQEGGRGPETQYF.

The V call is TRBV4-2, the J call TRBJ2-3; maybe TRBD2 (6 bases). Germline CDR1 is LGHNA and CDR2 is YNFKEQ. Trimming stripped 3 bases from V and 4 bases from J, with 23 bases between. The CDR3 contains 18 residues. CDR3 nucleotides: TGTGCCAGCAGCCAGATGGGCGTGGGAGGCGAGGTTGCAGATACGCAGTATTTT. This gives the protein CASSQMGVGGEVADTQYF.

This clonotype was seen more than once but under ten times. This rearrangement joins TRBV6-5 to TRBJ2-7; D might be TRBD1 (6 bases). Deletions cut 0 bases from V and 3 bases from J, with 12 bases between. The germline V gene encodes CDR1 MNHEY and CDR2 SVGAGI. The CDR3 has 15 residues. CDR3 residues: CASSYSADSNYEQYF. The CDR3, as DNA: TGTGCCAGCAGTTACTCTGCGGACAGCAACTACGAGCAGTACTTC.

The rearrangement links TRBV29-1 to TRBJ2-3; D is perhaps TRBD1 or TRBD2 (5 bases each). The CDR3 contains 13 residues. V dropped 7 bases and J dropped 7 bases, with 18 bases sitting between them. The germline CDR1 and CDR2 sequences are SQVTM and ANQGSEA. CDR3 nucleotides: TGCAGCGCCCCCGGGACCTCCGAAAATACGCAGTATTTT. As protein: CSAPGTSENTQYF.

This clonotype occurred a few times. The rearrangement links TRBV9 to TRBJ2-7; 7 bases agree with TRBD2. The CDR3 is 13 amino acids. Per germline, CDR1 SGDLS and CDR2 YYNGEE. J gave up 2 bases and V 3 bases, and 2 bases lay outside the gene matches. CDR3 amino acids: CASSAGLPYEQYF. CDR3 sequence (DNA): TGTGCCAGCAGCGCGGGACTACCCTACGAGCAGTACTTC.

This clonotype came up a few times. The chain has TRBV7-8 and TRBJ2-5, with 7 bases matching TRBD2. Germline V CDR1 and CDR2: SGHVS, FQNEAQ. This CDR3 region has 14 residues. V shed 5 bases, J shed 2 bases, and the junction held 5 bases outside the gene matches. The CDR3 DNA is TGTGCCAGCAGCGTGGGACTACGACAAGAGACCCAGTACTTC. It specifies CASSVGLRQETQYF.

This clonotype has at least ten counts. The CDR3 sequence: CSVVHGTYEQYF. The CDR3 nucleotides are TGCAGCGTTGTGCACGGGACCTACGAGCAGTACTTC. The chain employs TRBV29-1 and TRBJ2-7; D is possibly TRBD2 (5 bases). Germline CDR1 is SQVTM and CDR2 is ANQGSEA. CDR3 length: 12 residues. Trimming pared 4 bases from V and 2 bases from J, leaving 9 bases between.

This clonotype appeared many times. The genes are TRBV20-1 and TRBJ2-1; possible D gene TRBD2, 5 bases. Trimming left V 3 bases short and J 0 bases short, with 12 bases between. CDR1 is DFQATT, CDR2 SNEGSKA, per germline (reference sequence). CDR3 length: 15 amino acids. CDR3 region: CSASQVGSSYNEQFF. CDR3 in DNA: TGCAGTGCTAGTCAGGTGGGGAGCTCCTACAATGAGCAGTTCTTC.

This clonotype came up many times. The V call is TRBV10-3, the J call TRBJ2-7; a possible D gene is TRBD2 (5 bases). Germline V gives CDR1 ENHRY, CDR2 SYGVKD. V was cut by 2 bases and J by 3 bases, with 11 bases left in between. The CDR3 length is 14 residues. The CDR3, as DNA: TGTGCCATCAGTGAGCTCAGCGGTCACTACGAGCAGTACTTC. It codes for CAISELSGHYEQYF.

This clonotype occurred a few times. The chain has TRBV7-9 and TRBJ1-2; D not certain. This CDR3 has 13 amino acids. From germline, CDR1 is SEHNR and CDR2 FQNEAQ (reference sequence). V lost 0 bases to trimming and J lost 5 bases, with 7 bases between them. For the CDR3, the DNA is TGTGCCAGCAGCTTAGCGCGGGAGTATGGCTACACCTTC. Protein product: CASSLAREYGYTF.

This clonotype occurred many times. The chain joins TRBV5-1 to TRBJ1-1; 7 bases are a match to TRBD1. CDR3 length: 15 residues. CDR1 and CDR2 from the germline V gene are SGHRS and YFSETQ. V gave up 4 bases and J gave up 5 bases; unmatched junction bases: 11. The CDR3 coding sequence is TGCGCCAGCAGCAGACTCCAGGGGGAGGGAACTGAAGCTTTCTTT. It encodes CASSRLQGEGTEAFF.

This clonotype appeared many times. The chain couples TRBV28 to TRBJ2-5; D not certain. CDR1 MDHEN and CDR2 SYDVKM come from the germline V gene. V was shortened by 8 bases and J by 1 base, with 17 bases between the two germline ends. This CDR3 comprises 15 residues. CDR3 residues: CASSSEAPFQETQYF. The DNA for the CDR3 is TGTGCCAGCTCCTCAGAAGCCCCGTTCCAAGAGACCCAGTACTTC.

This clonotype was detected many times. The J gene is TRBJ1-5, the V gene TRBV5-1; D is undetermined. Germline CDR1 and CDR2: SGHRS and YFSETQ. V was cut by 1 base and J by 2 bases, with 10 bases left in between. The CDR3 covers 15 residues. Here the CDR3 reads CASSLTGDGNQPQHF. The CDR3 DNA reads TGCGCCAGCAGCTTGACCGGGGATGGCAATCAGCCCCAGCATTTT.

This clonotype has at least ten counts. The chain is built from TRBV15 and TRBJ2-3, with no clear D. Germline CDR1 LNHNV, CDR2 YYDKDF (reference sequence). V was clipped by 1 base and J by 3 bases, with 2 bases between them. CDR3 length equals 12 residues. CDR3 in DNA: TGTGCCACCAGCAGAGCGACAGATACGCAGTATTTT. Residues: CATSRATDTQYF. The variable domain in full, completed from reference TRBV15 and TRBJ2-3, reads DAMVIQNPRYQVTQFGKPVTLSCSQTLNHNVMYWYQQKSSQAPKLLFHYYDKDFNNEADTPDNFQSRRPNTSFCFLDIRSPGLGDTAMYLCATSRATDTQYFGPGTRLTVL.